The entry that follows covers one T cell receptor (beta chain) sequence. Its antigen is currently unknown. PCR involved 60 Vbeta and 13 Jbeta primers. Clones were sequenced by immunoSEQ multiplex PCR, and TCRdb holds only the in-frame ones, with some missing. The sample records roughly 170,000 clones, 80% to 90% being singletons. These data come from a study of cytomegalovirus exposure and HLA in healthy donors. Overall study findings and caveats: Donors belonging to an Asian-associated ancestry cluster reportedly showed fewer N-insertions in productive TCRs than the 666-donor mean, according to what a later analysis found. Reports indicated that the classifier achieved high specificity and sensitivity in diagnosing cytomegalovirus status. Some TCR beta chains (164 of them) were listed as cytomegalovirus-associated.

At collection, donors were nominally healthy, but unrecorded immune exposures were probable. Input material: PBMCs. The sequence was obtained from a woman aged 18-29 years in good health and CMV-seronegative.

The CDR3 loop is CASTQTGTNYGYTF. CDR3 in DNA: TGTGCCAGCACCCAGACAGGGACTAACTATGGCTACACCTTC. V and J are TRBV28 and TRBJ1-2, with 7 bases that match TRBD1. V was pared by 7 bases and J by 0 bases, with 5 bases of the junction left unmatched. This CDR3 is built from 14 residues. Looked up from germline, CDR1 is MDHEN and CDR2 is SYDVKM.